The rows below give T cell receptor beta chains drawn from one sample of a study of CD8+ T cells in alopecia areata. This table comes from immunoSEQ multiplex PCR, and its TCRdb copy is limited to in-frame clones, with some not included. Among roughly 220,000 clones, 35% to 40% were seen once, and the ten largest hold more than 0.4%. This specimen was CD4+ T cells sorted from blood, taken at approximately week 34, from a patient treated with tofacitinib. The origin of the receptors is a human donor with alopecia areata. Both conserved end residues are part of each CDR3. Each record gives: CDR3 protein, J gene, D gene, V gene, CDR3 length. A D gene is named only where the DNA matches it firmly.

CDR3: CSVGTRYTDTQYF
J: TRBJ2-3
D: .
V: TRBV29-1
length: 13

CDR3: CASRDGLTDTQYF
J: TRBJ2-3
D: .
V: TRBV2
length: 13

CDR3: CASSQADGGSQPQHF
J: TRBJ1-5
D: .
V: TRBV4-1
length: 15

CDR3: CATTPEEEQYF
J: TRBJ2-7
D: .
V: TRBV6-1
length: 11

CDR3: CASKDPGQPQHF
J: TRBJ1-5
D: .
V: TRBV19
length: 12

CDR3: CASSLEGDGNQPQHF
J: TRBJ1-5
D: .
V: TRBV5-1
length: 15

CDR3: CASSLWPEGGGIPEAFF
J: TRBJ1-1
D: TRBD1
V: TRBV11-2
length: 17

CDR3: CASRTGGKTEAFF
J: TRBJ1-1
D: .
V: TRBV5-4
length: 13

CDR3: CASSLWADPAF
J: TRBJ1-2
D: .
V: TRBV7-9
length: 11

CDR3: CASSGQGFRSNQPQHF
J: TRBJ1-5
D: .
V: TRBV19
length: 16

CDR3: CAWSTRFWGFYEQYF
J: TRBJ2-7
D: .
V: TRBV30
length: 15

CDR3: CASSEAHLGANVLTF
J: TRBJ2-6
D: .
V: TRBV2
length: 15

CDR3: CASSHYSGLAKNIQYF
J: TRBJ2-4
D: .
V: TRBV4-2
length: 16

CDR3: CAWKRQGVETEAFF
J: TRBJ1-1
D: TRBD1
V: TRBV30
length: 14

CDR3: CASSPGQSTDTQYF
J: TRBJ2-3
D: .
V: TRBV7-9
length: 14

CDR3: CASLRTGIGYEQYF
J: TRBJ2-7
D: TRBD1
V: TRBV6-5
length: 14

CDR3: CASSPSWRGGLGEQFF
J: TRBJ2-1
D: TRBD2
V: TRBV7-6
length: 16

CDR3: CASSFRTEEGGYTF
J: TRBJ1-2
D: .
V: TRBV5-1
length: 14

CDR3: CASSQRQGADQPQHF
J: TRBJ1-5
D: TRBD1
V: TRBV4-1
length: 15

CDR3: CASSLAGQGRANEKLFF
J: TRBJ1-4
D: TRBD1
V: TRBV7-9
length: 17

CDR3: CSVGWTSGRSEQFF
J: TRBJ2-1
D: TRBD2
V: TRBV29-1
length: 14

CDR3: CASSAEVGYEQYF
J: TRBJ2-7
D: .
V: TRBV19
length: 13

CDR3: CAISGFGTDTQYF
J: TRBJ2-3
D: .
V: TRBV10-3
length: 13

CDR3: CASSLAGILHYNEQFF
J: TRBJ2-1
D: .
V: TRBV5-1
length: 16

CDR3: CAWSEMGLVEYNEQFF
J: TRBJ2-1
D: TRBD2
V: TRBV30
length: 16

CDR3: CASGGRRVAETQYF
J: TRBJ2-5
D: .
V: TRBV12-5
length: 14

CDR3: CASSPDRGGTEAFF
J: TRBJ1-1
D: TRBD1
V: TRBV6-5
length: 14

CDR3: CASSQDRMGTLYEQYF
J: TRBJ2-7
D: .
V: TRBV4-1
length: 16